The clone carrying this T cell receptor beta chain was counted once. Antigen specificity is unknown. The CDR3 totals 14 residues. The data derive from a study of blood T cells in healthy people across ages. Study-level findings and limits: There was a strong correlation between TCR beta diversity and naive T cell percentage. Using unsorted PBMCs precluded a conclusive naive versus antigen-experienced comparison.

For the second PCR, which ran for roughly 7 to 11 cycles, a sample-barcoded 5' primer and a J-beta primer mix were used. TCRdb independently ran MiXCR on the 5' RACE reads; one entry per CDR3 protein. Of more than 1 million distinct CDR3 sequences in the sample, under 45% were seen once. The TCR was taken from an older woman in good health. The gene calls are TRBV21-1 and TRBJ2-7; TRBD1 was called by the table and not checked on the DNA. TRBV21-1 counts as a pseudogene. The sample consisted of blood. The CDR3 here is CASSGGKESGGQYF. The CDR3 DNA follows: TGTGCCAGCAGCGGGGGTAAAGAGAGTGGGGGGCAGTACTTC.